Listed below are T cell receptor beta chains from one sample, sequenced in a study of cytomegalovirus exposure and HLA in healthy donors. Profiled with immunoSEQ multiplex PCR; TCRdb holds only in-frame clones, not every one. The sample records some 98,000 clones, roughly 81% being singletons. Input material: PBMCs. These receptors all come from a man aged 35 to 55 in good health and CMV-seronegative. Each CDR3 is given with its conserved first and last residue. Each record gives: D gene, J gene, clone size, V gene, CDR3 DNA, CDR3 protein. The D gene is left open where the match is weak. Clone size appears in some rows only: once, few, many, or a class for an expanded clone.

TRBD1 | TRBJ1-5 | once | TRBV5-6 | TGTGCCAGCAGCTCGACAGGGGGCAATCAGCCCCAGCATTTT | CASSSTGGNQPQHF
TRBD2 | TRBJ2-1 | - | TRBV5-5 | TGTGCCAGCAGTCAAGGACTAGCGGGGTTGAATGAGCAGTTCTTC | CASSQGLAGLNEQFF
- | TRBJ2-5 | - | TRBV5-4 | TGTGCCAGCAGCCGGGACACCAGCCAAGAGACCCAGTACTTC | CASSRDTSQETQYF
- | TRBJ2-5 | once | TRBV7-2 | TGTGCCAGCAGCCTTACAGGGTCGGAGACCCAGTACTTC | CASSLTGSETQYF
- | TRBJ2-1 | - | TRBV6-5 | TGTGCCAGCAGTTACACAAGACTATTCCCCCCTAGAGAGCAGTTCTTC | CASSYTRLFPPREQFF
- | TRBJ1-1 | - | TRBV5-6 | TGTGCCAGCAGCTTGGAAGGGGCGCAGAGCACTGAAGCTTTCTTT | CASSLEGAQSTEAFF
- | TRBJ1-6 | - | TRBV4-1 | TGCGCCAGCAGCCAAGAACCGACAGGTCTTCAGTCACCCCTCCACTTT | CASSQEPTGLQSPLHF
- | TRBJ2-5 | - | TRBV6-6 | TGTGCCAGCAGTTACGCCAGGGGAGACAGGGAGACCCAGTACTTC | CASSYARGDRETQYF
- | TRBJ1-5 | - | TRBV19 | TGTGCCAGTGGCAGGCGCAATCAGCCCCAGCATTTT | CASGRRNQPQHF
- | TRBJ2-3 | - | TRBV15 | TGTGCCACCAGCAGACTGACTATAGATACGCAGTATTTT | CATSRLTIDTQYF
TRBD1 | TRBJ1-1 | once | TRBV10-1 | TGCGCCAGCAGAGAAAGACTTGGGACAGGGGGCACTGAAGCTTTCTTT | CASRERLGTGGTEAFF
- | TRBJ1-3 | once | TRBV28 | TGTGCCAGCAGTGCGAGCTCTGGAAACACCATATATTTT | CASSASSGNTIYF
- | TRBJ2-5 | - | TRBV7-6 | TGTGCCAGCAGCCCCGCTAGCAGCCCGGAGACCCAGTACTTC | CASSPASSPETQYF
- | TRBJ1-2 | - | TRBV2 | TGTGCCAGCAGTGATCAGGGCGTCGATGGCTACACCTTC | CASSDQGVDGYTF
TRBD1 | TRBJ2-2 | - | TRBV29-1 | TGCAGCGTTTTTATGGGAAGGGGGACAGATGATACCGGGGAGCTGTTTTTT | CSVFMGRGTDDTGELFF
TRBD2 | TRBJ2-7 | once | TRBV7-8 | TGTGCCAGCAGCTTACTTGGACTAGCTTCCTACGAGCAGTACTTC | CASSLLGLASYEQYF
TRBD1 | TRBJ1-1 | - | TRBV19 | TGTGCCAGTAGTCCCCTGGACAGGGCGAACACTGAAGCTTTCTTT | CASSPLDRANTEAFF
TRBD2 | TRBJ2-7 | - | TRBV11-2 | TGTGCCAGCAGCTTAGGGGGAGGGGAGTCCTACGAGCAGTACTTC | CASSLGGGESYEQYF
- | TRBJ1-4 | - | TRBV5-4 | TGTGCCAGCTCTGGCAGGGATGGCCTTTGGGGTGAAAAACTGTTTTTT | CASSGRDGLWGEKLFF
TRBD2 | TRBJ2-7 | - | TRBV5-4 | TGTGCCAGCAGCCAGCAGCGGGAGTACGAGCAGTACTTC | CASSQQREYEQYF
TRBD1 | TRBJ1-5 | - | TRBV19 | TGTGCCAGTAGTATTTCGGGACAGCTCAATCAGCCCCAGCATTTT | CASSISGQLNQPQHF
- | TRBJ1-1 | - | TRBV4-2 | TGTGCCAGCAGTACGGTCAGGGGCACAAAGGGGAACACTGAAGCTTTCTTT | CASSTVRGTKGNTEAFF